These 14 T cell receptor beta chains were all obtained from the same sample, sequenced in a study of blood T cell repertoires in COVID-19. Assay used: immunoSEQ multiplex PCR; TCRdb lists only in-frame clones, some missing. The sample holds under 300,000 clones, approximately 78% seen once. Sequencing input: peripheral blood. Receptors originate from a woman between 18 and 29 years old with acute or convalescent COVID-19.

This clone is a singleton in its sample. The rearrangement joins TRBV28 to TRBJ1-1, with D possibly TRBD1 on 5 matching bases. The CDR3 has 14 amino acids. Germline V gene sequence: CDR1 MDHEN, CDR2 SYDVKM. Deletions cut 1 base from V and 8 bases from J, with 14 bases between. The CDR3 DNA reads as TGTGCCAGCAGTTTATTGGGGCCGACGGTGGAAGCTTTCTTT. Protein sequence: CASSLLGPTVEAFF.

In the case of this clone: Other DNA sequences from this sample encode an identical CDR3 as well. The DNA of the CDR3 is TGTGCCAGCCGGGGGGGCACTGAAGCTTTCTTT. Translated: CASRGGTEAFF. V usage is TRBV3-1 (or the pseudogene TRBV3-2) and J usage is TRBJ1-1, with D perhaps matching TRBD1 (5 bases). CDR1 and CDR2 from the germline V gene are LGHDT and YNNKEL (reference sequence). V gave up 8 bases and J gave up 4 bases, with 8 bases separating them. The CDR3 length is 11 residues.

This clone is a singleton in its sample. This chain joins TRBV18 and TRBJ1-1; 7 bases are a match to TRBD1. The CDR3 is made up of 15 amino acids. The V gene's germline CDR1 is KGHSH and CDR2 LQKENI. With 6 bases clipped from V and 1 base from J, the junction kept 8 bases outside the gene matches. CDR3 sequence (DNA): TGTGCCAGCTCCGGGAACAGGGGTAGGAACACTGAAGCTTTCTTT. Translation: CASSGNRGRNTEAFF.

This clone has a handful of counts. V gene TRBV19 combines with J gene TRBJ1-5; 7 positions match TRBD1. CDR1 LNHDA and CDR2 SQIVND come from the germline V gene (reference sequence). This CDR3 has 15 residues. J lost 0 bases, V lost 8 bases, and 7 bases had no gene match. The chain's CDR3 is CASRRGQSSNQPQHF. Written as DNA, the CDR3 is TGTGCCAGTCGAAGGGGACAGTCTAGCAATCAGCCCCAGCATTTT.

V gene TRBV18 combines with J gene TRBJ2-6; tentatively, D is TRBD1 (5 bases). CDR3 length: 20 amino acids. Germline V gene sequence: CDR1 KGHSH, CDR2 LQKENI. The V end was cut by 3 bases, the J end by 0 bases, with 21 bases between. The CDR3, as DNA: TGTGCCAGCTCACCTTTCCCCAGGGTAGTTCGTTTCTCTGGGGCCAACGTCCTGACTTTC. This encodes CASSPFPRVVRFSGANVLTF.

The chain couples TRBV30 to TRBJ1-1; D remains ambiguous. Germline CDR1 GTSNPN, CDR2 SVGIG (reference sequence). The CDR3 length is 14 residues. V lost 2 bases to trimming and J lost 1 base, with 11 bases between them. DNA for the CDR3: TGTGCCTGGAGTCCCCCCCGTAGGAACACTGAAGCTTTCTTT. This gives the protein CAWSPPRRNTEAFF.

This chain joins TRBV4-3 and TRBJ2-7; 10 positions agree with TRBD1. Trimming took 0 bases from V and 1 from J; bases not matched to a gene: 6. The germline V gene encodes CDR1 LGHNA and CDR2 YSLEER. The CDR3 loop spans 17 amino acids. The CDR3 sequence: CASSQDLAGQGSYEQYF. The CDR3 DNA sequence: TGCGCCAGCAGCCAAGATTTAGCGGGACAGGGGTCCTACGAGCAGTACTTC.

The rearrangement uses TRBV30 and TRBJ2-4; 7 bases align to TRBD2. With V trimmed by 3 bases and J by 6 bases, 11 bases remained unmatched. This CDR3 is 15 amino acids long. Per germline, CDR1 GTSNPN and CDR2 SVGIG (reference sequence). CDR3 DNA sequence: TGTGCCTGGAGCCTCCAGAGCGGGATCCCAAACATTCAGTACTTC. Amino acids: CAWSLQSGIPNIQYF.

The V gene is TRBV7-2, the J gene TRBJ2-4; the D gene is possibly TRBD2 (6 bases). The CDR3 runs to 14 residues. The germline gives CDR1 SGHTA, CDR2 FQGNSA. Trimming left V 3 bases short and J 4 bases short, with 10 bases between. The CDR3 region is CASSFQSGKNIQYF. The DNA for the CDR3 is TGTGCCAGCAGCTTTCAAAGCGGGAAAAACATTCAGTACTTC.

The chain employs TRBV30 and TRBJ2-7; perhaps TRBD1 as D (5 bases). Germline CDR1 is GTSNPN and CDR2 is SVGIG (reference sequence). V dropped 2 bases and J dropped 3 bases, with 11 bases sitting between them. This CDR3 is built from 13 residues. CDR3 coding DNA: TGTGCCTGGAGTAGCAGGGCAATCTACGAGCAGTACTTC. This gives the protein CAWSSRAIYEQYF.

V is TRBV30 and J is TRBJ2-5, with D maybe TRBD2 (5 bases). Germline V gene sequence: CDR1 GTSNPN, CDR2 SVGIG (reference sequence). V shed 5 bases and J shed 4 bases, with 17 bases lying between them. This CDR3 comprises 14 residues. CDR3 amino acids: CAWRRPWELETQYF. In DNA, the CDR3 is TGTGCCTGGCGCAGACCGTGGGAGCTAGAGACCCAGTACTTC.

The CDR3 nucleotides are TGTGCCACCTCGTACCGCCAGGTGAACACCGGGGAGCTGTTTTTT. It specifies CATSYRQVNTGELFF. The rearrangement joins TRBV27 to TRBJ2-2, with unresolved D. The germline CDR1 and CDR2 sequences are MNHEY and SMNVEV (reference sequence). The V end was cut by 10 bases, the J end by 1 base, with 16 bases between. CDR3 size: 15 residues.

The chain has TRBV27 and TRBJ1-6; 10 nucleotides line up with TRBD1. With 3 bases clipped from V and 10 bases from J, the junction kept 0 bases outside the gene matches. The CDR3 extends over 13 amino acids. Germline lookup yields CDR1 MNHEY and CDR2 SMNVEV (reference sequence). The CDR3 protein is CASSLDRGSPLHF. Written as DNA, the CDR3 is TGTGCCAGCAGTTTGGACAGGGGGTCACCCCTCCACTTT.

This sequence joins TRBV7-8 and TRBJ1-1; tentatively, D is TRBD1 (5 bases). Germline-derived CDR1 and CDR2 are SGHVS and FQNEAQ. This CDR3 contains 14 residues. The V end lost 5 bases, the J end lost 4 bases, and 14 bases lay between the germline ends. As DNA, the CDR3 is TGTGCCAGCAGCCCTACTATCGGGGGCACTGAAGCTTTCTTT. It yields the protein CASSPTIGGTEAFF. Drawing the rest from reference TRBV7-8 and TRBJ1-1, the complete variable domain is GAGVSQSPRYKVAKRGQDVALRCDPISGHVSLFWYQQALGQGPEFLTYFQNEAQLDKSGLPSDRFFAERPEGSVSTLKIQRTQQEDSAVYLCASSPTIGGTEAFFGQGTRLTVV.